One and the same sample provided the 14 T cell receptor beta chains below, sequenced in a study of CD8 T cells in ankylosing spondylitis listed by TCRdb under 2017. The library relied on 5' RACE. Instrument on record: Illumina HiSeq 2500. TCRdb handled the public reads itself, with Q25 trimming in fastp and clone calling in MiXCR, and kept productive beta chains. Rows matching on CDR3 protein sequence are summarized as one entry with the most common DNA and genes. This sample gives roughly 90,000 distinct CDR3 sequences in total; about 8% of them show up just once. The top ten clones comprise nearly 10% of the sample. The sequencing sample was made of blood, either unsorted or a sorted T cell fraction (not recorded which). These receptors were collected from a male donor with ankylosing spondylitis or in good health (not recorded which).

This clonotype came up many times. The V call is TRBV5-1, the J call TRBJ2-1, with D perhaps TRBD1 or TRBD2 (6 bases each). The CDR3 is 15 residues long. The ends were cut back, 0 bases at V and 7 bases at J, with 14 bases in the middle. The germline CDR1 and CDR2 sequences are SGHRS and YFSETQ. DNA for the CDR3: TGCGCCAGCAGCTTGGCGGGGGCCCTTAAAAATGAGCAGTTCTTC. Amino acid sequence: CASSLAGALKNEQFF.

This clonotype was detected many times. The chain employs TRBV11-2 and TRBJ2-2; D unclear. The CDR3 runs 15 residues. CDR1 is SGHAT and CDR2 is FQNNGV in the germline V gene. V gave up 2 bases and J gave up 4 bases, with 11 bases separating them. The CDR3 DNA follows: TGTGCCAGCAGCTTATCCAGGTCGGGCACCGGGGAGCTGTTTTTT. Protein: CASSLSRSGTGELFF.

This clonotype was detected many times. The chain has TRBV7-2 and TRBJ2-1, with D perhaps matching TRBD2 (7 bases). V was pared by 7 bases and J by 6 bases, with 19 bases between. The CDR3 covers 15 residues. The V gene's germline CDR1 is SGHTA and CDR2 FQGNSA. CDR3 in amino acids: CASTGGGTRSNEQFF. CDR3 sequence (DNA): TGTGCCAGCACGGGGGGCGGAACCCGGAGCAATGAGCAGTTCTTC.

V is TRBV7-2 and J is TRBJ2-4; no firm D call. This CDR3 is built from 16 residues. CDR1 and CDR2 from the germline V gene are SGHTA and FQGNSA. Trimming stripped 5 bases from V and 0 bases from J, with 14 bases between. This CDR3 reads CASSASPPLAKNIQYF. The CDR3 DNA sequence: TGTGCCAGCAGCGCCTCCCCCCCCCTAGCCAAAAACATTCAGTACTTC.

This clonotype was detected many times. V gene TRBV20-1 combines with J gene TRBJ2-3; TRBD2 aligns across 8 bases. After removal of 6 bases from V and 0 bases from J, the junction contained 14 bases not matched to a gene. The CDR3 covers 17 residues. Germline loops: CDR1 DFQATT, CDR2 SNEGSKA (reference sequence). CDR3 loop: CSANSPLAGLSTDTQYF. The CDR3, as DNA: TGCAGTGCCAACTCCCCTCTAGCGGGCCTCAGCACAGATACGCAGTATTTT.

This clonotype was detected many times. This chain links TRBV27 with TRBJ1-1, with no clear D. V gave up 4 bases and J gave up 9 bases, with 15 bases separating them. Germline V gene lookup returns CDR1 MNHEY and CDR2 SMNVEV (reference sequence). The length of the CDR3 is 13 residues. The CDR3 spells CASSSRYWDQAFF. In DNA, the CDR3 is TGTGCCAGCAGTTCCCGTTATTGGGATCAAGCTTTCTTT.

This clonotype was recorded many times. This chain links TRBV12-3 or TRBV12-4 with TRBJ1-1, with a weak D call TRBD1 (5 bases). Trimming shortened V by 5 bases and J by 4 bases, and 17 bases separated the two germline ends. This CDR3 has 15 amino acids. The CDR3 region has the DNA TGTGCCAGCAGTACTGTAGGGACTGAGGCCACTGAAGCTTTCTTT. This codes for CASSTVGTEATEAFF.

The rearrangement joins TRBV5-8 to TRBJ2-3; D is undetermined. The germline V gene has CDR1 SGHTS and CDR2 YDEGEE. Between the trimmed V and J ends, which lost 2 bases and 2 bases, there was a span of 12 bases. The CDR3 runs 15 residues. The CDR3 region is CASSFSPLATDTQYF. In DNA, the CDR3 is TGTGCCAGCAGCTTTTCGCCCTTAGCCACAGATACGCAGTATTTT. Supplemented by reference TRBV5-8 and TRBJ2-3, the full variable domain reads EAGVTQSPTHLIKTRGQQATLRCSPISGHTSVYWYQQALGLGLQFLLWYDEGEERNRGNFPPRFSGRQFPNYSSELNVNALELEDSALYLCASSFSPLATDTQYFGPGTRLTVL.

This clonotype has ten or more counts. This chain links TRBV7-8 with TRBJ2-7; TRBD1 agrees at 8 bases. The CDR3 is made up of 14 amino acids. Trimming removed 5 bases from V and 1 base from J; junction bases left unmatched: 4. Germline assignment: CDR1 SGHVS and CDR2 FQNEAQ. CDR3 coding DNA: TGTGCCAGCAGCCCCCGGGACAGGTCCTACGAGCAGTACTTC. Protein sequence: CASSPRDRSYEQYF.

This clonotype has a count of ten or more. V and J are TRBV6-2 or TRBV6-3 and TRBJ1-5; D unresolved. Germline assignment: CDR1 MNHEY and CDR2 SVGEGT. V shed 5 bases and J shed 0 bases, with 11 bases lying between them. The length of the CDR3 is 15 residues. DNA of the CDR3: TGTGCCAGCAGTGAGCAGGCATTTAGCAATCAGCCCCAGCATTTT. The encoded protein is CASSEQAFSNQPQHF.

This chain links TRBV10-3 with TRBJ1-3; D gene unclear. With 6 bases removed from V and 4 bases from J, the gap between germline ends came to 10 bases. The CDR3 runs to 13 residues. Germline CDR1 is ENHRY and CDR2 is SYGVKD. The CDR3 reads CAIRDRAGNTIYF. The CDR3 region has the DNA TGTGCCATCAGAGACCGTGCCGGAAACACCATATATTTT.

The rearrangement joins TRBV18 to TRBJ1-4, with D possibly TRBD1 on 6 matching bases. From germline, CDR1 is KGHSH and CDR2 LQKENI. Trimming removed 6 bases at V and 7 bases at J, with 18 bases between. The length of the CDR3 is 15 residues. The CDR3: CASSPSTGRGEKLFF. For the CDR3, the DNA is TGTGCCAGCTCCCCCTCAACAGGGCGGGGTGAAAAACTGTTTTTT.

The chain uses TRBV4-2 and TRBJ1-1; weak D call: TRBD1 (5 bases). The length of the CDR3 is 16 residues. Trimming removed 1 base at V and 7 bases at J, with 19 bases between. Germline CDR1 and CDR2: LGHNA and YNFKEQ. The CDR3: CASSQGGAGSQFEAFF. In nucleotides, the CDR3 is TGTGCCAGCAGCCAAGGAGGGGCTGGATCCCAATTTGAAGCTTTCTTT.

The CDR3 nucleotides are TGCAGCACCCAAAGGGGGAGCACTGAAGCTTTCTTT. Protein sequence: CSTQRGSTEAFF. The chain uses TRBV29-1 and TRBJ1-1, with D possibly being TRBD1 (6 bases). The ends were cut back, 8 bases at V and 4 bases at J, with 14 bases in the middle. There are 12 residues in the CDR3. Germline assignment: CDR1 SQVTM and CDR2 ANQGSEA. Full variable domain (remainder filled in from reference TRBV29-1 and TRBJ1-1): SAVISQKPSRDICQRGTSLTIQCQVDSQVTMMFWYRQQPGQSLTLIATANQGSEATYESGFVIDKFPISRPNLTFSTLTVSNMSPEDSSIYLCSTQRGSTEAFFGQGTRLTVV.